The rows below give T cell receptor beta chains drawn from one sample of a study of CXCR3-negative and CXCR3-positive naive CD8 T cells. Using the 5' RACE reads, TCRdb records one entry per CDR3 protein without DNA. The listing records around 160,000 distinct CDR3 sequences. Sequenced sample: naive CXCR3+ CD8+ T cells from blood. These receptors came from a human donor in good health. Some clones in this sample may be carry-over from other donors' samples. Both conserved end residues are part of each CDR3.

CASGRGGLVADTQYF,TRBV12-3/TRBV12-4,TRBJ2-3
CSVDYTGDHEQYF,TRBV29-1,TRBJ2-7
CASSSLTYEQFF,TRBV7-9,TRBJ2-1
CASSEYVAFTDTQYF,TRBV25-1,TRBJ2-3
CSVEYRDVDTEAFF,TRBV29-1,TRBJ1-1
CSVELADHHPYEQYF,TRBV29-1,TRBJ2-7
CASSAGQMNTEAFF,TRBV7-9,TRBJ1-1
CASRGPTSGANVLTF,TRBV6-5,TRBJ2-6
CASSWGLGYNEQFF,TRBV7-2,TRBJ2-1
CASSKGSVAGGQETQYF,TRBV21-1,TRBJ2-5
CASSLPGGLVGYEQYF,TRBV28,TRBJ2-7
CAWSTTGASYEQYF,TRBV30,TRBJ2-7
CASSPRDSPNQETQYF,TRBV7-6,TRBJ2-5
CASSLGAGGSYEQYF,TRBV7-2,TRBJ2-7
CSVDGLAAGKIYEQYF,TRBV29-1,TRBJ2-7
CSVEWEQGGTEAFF,TRBV29-1,TRBJ1-1
CASSVGGFYEQYF,TRBV19,TRBJ2-7
CASSPQSGELFF,TRBV11-2,TRBJ2-2
CASSLRQSSYNEQFF,TRBV6-2/TRBV6-3,TRBJ2-1
CASSSTGGWADTQYF,TRBV28,TRBJ2-3
CSVERGQESEAFF,TRBV29-1,TRBJ1-1
CASGFLTGSPVTEAFF,TRBV12-5,TRBJ1-1
CSAGQGVNEQFF,TRBV29-1,TRBJ2-1
CASSVAEPYEQYF,TRBV9,TRBJ2-7
CSAGAPWTGEAFF,TRBV20-1,TRBJ1-1
CSAPFPPATTSGRAYEQFF,TRBV29-1,TRBJ2-1
CATHPFQPGLEYNEQFF,TRBV6-5,TRBJ2-1
CASSPGGSGTEAFF,TRBV18,TRBJ1-1
CASSVGTASDDEQYF,TRBV9,TRBJ2-7
CASSPGRGQYEQYF,TRBV5-1,TRBJ2-7
CATSDRTSGRFVDEQFF,TRBV24-1,TRBJ2-1
CASSFTGSGKNIQYF,TRBV28,TRBJ2-4
CATSPSSGANVLTF,TRBV15,TRBJ2-6
CATSPHREVYNSPLHF,TRBV15,TRBJ1-6
CSVEDLTGGYNEQFF,TRBV29-1,TRBJ2-1
CASRPDGQRETQYF,TRBV7-2,TRBJ2-5
CSATLADTGELFF,TRBV20-1,TRBJ2-2
CASSFRGSDQPQHF,TRBV12-3/TRBV12-4,TRBJ1-5
CASSYLDRGTEAFF,TRBV12-3/TRBV12-4,TRBJ1-1
CASSFGLAYEQYF,TRBV27,TRBJ2-7
CSVDFVNTEAFF,TRBV29-1,TRBJ1-1
CASGLAGGSYNEQFF,TRBV7-2,TRBJ2-1
CAGAGVTGELFF,TRBV6-6,TRBJ2-2
CASSPTTSPEAFF,TRBV7-9,TRBJ1-1
CSVRGEVYEQYF,TRBV29-1,TRBJ2-7
CASSLEVFYSYEQYF,TRBV5-1,TRBJ2-7
CASRGRMKETQYF,TRBV28,TRBJ2-5
CASSLLGRSSYNEQFF,TRBV7-3,TRBJ2-1
CASSQDRLAGNNEQFF,TRBV3-1,TRBJ2-1
CASSLSFRTPKNNEQFF,TRBV7-9,TRBJ2-1
CASSQDTEYNEQFF,TRBV4-3,TRBJ2-1
CASSLGQLYEQYF,TRBV12-3/TRBV12-4,TRBJ2-7
CASSDGTGGNEQFF,TRBV6-4,TRBJ2-1
CATSRGTSGQAYEQYF,TRBV15,TRBJ2-7
CSVEGQPLDAEAFF,TRBV29-1,TRBJ1-1